This T cell receptor (beta chain) was identified during a study of cytomegalovirus exposure and HLA in healthy donors. J gave up 4 bases and V 8 bases, and 4 bases lay outside the gene matches. Germline values: CDR1 WSHSY, CDR2 SAAADI. The CDR3 has 12 amino acids. The PCR was carried out with 60 Vbeta primers and 13 Jbeta primers. Assay: immunoSEQ multiplex PCR; the TCRdb copy retains only in-frame clones and omits some. The repertoire holds approximately 130,000 clones, with 82% as singletons. This clone was counted a few times. The source of this sequence is a woman in her 50s in good health and CMV-seropositive. J is TRBJ1-1 and V is TRBV10-2; 7 bases align to TRBD1. Material: PBMCs. CDR3 sequence reads: CASLQGSTEAFF. The CDR3 DNA reads as TGCGCCAGCCTACAGGGGAGCACTGAAGCTTTCTTT.